This section outlines one T cell receptor (beta chain) sequence together with its context. What it binds is not known. Expressed TCRB transcripts were sequenced because the entire RNA isolate underwent reverse transcription. Method: immunoSEQ multiplex PCR; TCRdb's copy keeps in-frame clones and lacks some. The sample records 160,000 or so clones, roughly 10% being singletons. The data were obtained in a study of beta chain features in type 1 diabetes. There are 14 residues in the CDR3. Trimming took off 5 bases at V and 0 bases at J, with 9 bases between the two ends. Germline lookup yields CDR1 SGHRS and CDR2 YFSETQ. Study findings and constraints: When Type 1 diabetes patients were examined, their TCRB CDR3s proved moderately but significantly shorter in all four CD4+ subsets. Researchers could not determine here whether HLA type influences TCRB rearrangement. Researchers reported that naive, central memory and Treg TCRB repertoires appeared more similar in patients than in healthy donors.

The source is a woman aged 25 to 39 with type 1 diabetes. Sequencing input: central memory CD4+ T cells from blood. V gene TRBV5-1 combines with J gene TRBJ2-1; D not certain. CDR3 DNA sequence: TGCGCCAGCAGGGGTACAGTCTCCTACAATGAGCAGTTCTTC. Translating gives CASRGTVSYNEQFF.